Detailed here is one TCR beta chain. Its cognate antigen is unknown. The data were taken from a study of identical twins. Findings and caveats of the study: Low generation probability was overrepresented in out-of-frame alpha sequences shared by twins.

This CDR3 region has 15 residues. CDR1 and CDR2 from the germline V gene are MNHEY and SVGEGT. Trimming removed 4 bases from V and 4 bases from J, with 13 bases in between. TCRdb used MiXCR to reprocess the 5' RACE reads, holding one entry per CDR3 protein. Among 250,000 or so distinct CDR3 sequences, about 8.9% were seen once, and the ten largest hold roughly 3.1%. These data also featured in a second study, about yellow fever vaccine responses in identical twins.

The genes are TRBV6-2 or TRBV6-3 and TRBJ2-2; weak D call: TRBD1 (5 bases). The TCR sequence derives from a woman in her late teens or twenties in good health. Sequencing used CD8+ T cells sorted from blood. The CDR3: CASSLYGALTGELFF. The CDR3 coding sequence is TGTGCCAGCAGTTTGTATGGGGCGCTCACCGGGGAGCTGTTTTTT.